This T cell receptor beta chain was recovered during a study of CXCR4 blockade with PD-1 therapy in pancreatic cancer. Study-wide findings and caveats: More frequent amino acid clones had more nucleotide rearrangements, suggesting convergent selection. Intratumoral clonality (mean around 0.13) exceeded healthy blood (under 0.055) but did not track survival. Only TCRbeta chains were sequenced here.

This CDR3 region has 12 residues. The germline V gene encodes CDR1 SGDLS and CDR2 YYNGEE. Trimming took 7 bases from V and 8 from J; bases not matched to a gene: 4. Comments on this clone: Its specificity is unknown.

Produced via immunoSEQ multiplex PCR; TCRdb's table is partial and in-frame only. The sample records about 1,500 clones, roughly 41% being singletons. The receptor comes from a human donor with pancreatic ductal adenocarcinoma. The sequencing input was tumor tissue. V is TRBV9 and J is TRBJ1-4, with 8 bases that match TRBD1. The CDR3 DNA reads TGTGCCAGCCAGGGGGCAGGGGAAAAACTGTTTTTT. It encodes CASQGAGEKLFF.